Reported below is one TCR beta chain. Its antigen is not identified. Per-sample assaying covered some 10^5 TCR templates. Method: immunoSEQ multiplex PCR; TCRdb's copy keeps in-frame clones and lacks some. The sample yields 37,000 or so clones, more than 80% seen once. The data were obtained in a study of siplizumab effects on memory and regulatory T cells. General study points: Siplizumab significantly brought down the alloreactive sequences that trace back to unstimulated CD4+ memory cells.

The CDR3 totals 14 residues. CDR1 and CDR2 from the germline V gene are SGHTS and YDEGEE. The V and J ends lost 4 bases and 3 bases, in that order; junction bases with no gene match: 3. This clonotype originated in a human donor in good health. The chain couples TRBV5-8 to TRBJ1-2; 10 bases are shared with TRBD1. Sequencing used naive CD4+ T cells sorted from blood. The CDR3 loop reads CASSTGTGDYGYTF. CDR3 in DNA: TGTGCCAGCAGCACCGGGACAGGGGACTATGGCTACACCTTC.